This TCR beta chain derives from a study of PD-L1 blockade in urothelial cancer. Study background: Patients initiated atezolizumab in 2014 at 1,200 mg intravenously every 3 weeks.

Produced via immunoSEQ multiplex PCR; TCRdb's table is partial and in-frame only. The sample has 70,000 or so clones, roughly nine tenths seen once. Enrolled patients showed locally advanced or metastatic urothelial carcinoma. After removal of 0 bases from V and 5 bases from J, the junction contained 9 bases not matched to a gene. The CDR3 runs 17 residues. The germline V gene has CDR1 MGHRA and CDR2 YSYEKL. Sequencing was performed on PBMCs, taken around atezolizumab (anti-PD-L1) treatment. This receptor was identified in a man between 60 and 70 years old with urothelial cancer. The chain recombines TRBV4-1 with TRBJ2-1; TRBD2 matches at 8 bases. CDR3 in amino acids: CASSQDGGGLFHNEQFF. The DNA for the CDR3 is TGCGCCAGCAGCCAAGACGGGGGGGGGCTATTCCACAATGAGCAGTTCTTC.